The 13 T cell receptor beta chains presented below share a single source sample, sequenced in a study of human T cells and chemical hapten exposure. Time point noted: patch test 3, about 24 weeks after DPC sensitization. The sample's treatment: therapeutic diphenylcyclopropenone sensitization with weekly scalp DPC. Each CDR3 protein is one row after TCRdb ran MiXCR on the RACE reads. The sample lists approximately 86,000 distinct CDR3 sequences; about 11% were seen once. The source material was whole blood, sampled in connection with sensitization to the hapten diphenylcyclopropenone (DPC). Source of these receptors: a woman aged 25 to 45 with alopecia areata. Some clones in this sample may be carry-over from other donors' samples.

In its sample, this clonotype was seen many times. The genes are TRBV12-2 and TRBJ1-5; the D segment call TRBD1 is taken from the table without a DNA check. TRBV12-2 is labeled a pseudogene. The CDR3 consists of 16 residues. The CDR3 DNA reads as TGTGCAAGTCGCCTTTACAGGGACCTAAGCAATCAGCCCCAGCATTTT. The encoded protein is CASRLYRDLSNQPQHF.

This clonotype has ten or more counts. The chain joins TRBV25-1 to TRBJ2-1; 9 nucleotides match TRBD1. The CDR3 is made up of 15 amino acids. V trimming: 8 bases; J trimming: 6 bases; junction bases outside the gene matches: 11. The V gene's germline CDR1 is MGHDK and CDR2 SYGVNS. The CDR3 loop is CASSPGDRVSNEQFF. CDR3 DNA: TGTGCCAGCTCTCCGGGGGACAGGGTCTCCAATGAGCAGTTCTTC.

This clonotype has only a few counts. The chain is built from TRBV27 and TRBJ2-1; 7 bases map to TRBD2. This CDR3 is built from 15 residues. Trimming removed 4 bases from V and 7 bases from J; junction bases left unmatched: 10. From germline, CDR1 is MNHEY and CDR2 SMNVEV (reference sequence). CDR3 bases: TGTGCCAGCAGTTCACTGGGGGAGGGCCCTAATGAGCAGTTCTTC. It translates to CASSSLGEGPNEQFF.

The chain combines TRBV5-1 with TRBJ2-1; D uncertain. There are 11 residues in the CDR3. Trimming took 4 bases from V and 7 from J, leaving 6 bases between them. The germline V gene encodes CDR1 SGHRS and CDR2 YFSETQ. Written as DNA, the CDR3 is TGCGCCAGCAGCAGATTAAATGAGCAGTTCTTC. It translates to CASSRLNEQFF.

The chain joins TRBV6-2 or TRBV6-3 to TRBJ2-7; D may be TRBD2 (5 bases). This CDR3 has 11 residues. Trimming removed 7 bases from V and 8 bases from J, with 12 bases in between. CDR1 is MNHEY, CDR2 SVGEGT, per germline. CDR3 in amino acids: CASTQAGKQYF. The CDR3 nucleotides are TGTGCCAGCACCCAGGCGGGTAAGCAGTACTTC.

This clonotype was counted between two and nine times. The chain couples TRBV20-1 to TRBJ2-1; 8 bases are shared with TRBD2. The germline CDR1 and CDR2 sequences are DFQATT and SNEGSKA (reference sequence). With 0 bases clipped from V and 7 bases from J, the junction kept 8 bases outside the gene matches. CDR3 size: 15 residues. This chain's CDR3 is CSARDRETSDNEQFF. CDR3 in DNA: TGCAGTGCTAGAGATCGCGAGACTAGCGATAATGAGCAGTTCTTC.

This clonotype was seen a handful of times. V gene TRBV28 combines with J gene TRBJ2-7; 10 bases agree with TRBD2. Per the germline V gene, CDR1 is MDHEN and CDR2 is SYDVKM. CDR3 size: 15 residues. The ends lost 5 bases at V and 3 bases at J; junction bases unmatched: 7. CDR3 nucleotides: TGTGCCAGCAGTGCTTCCGGGACTAGCGACTACGAGCAGTACTTC. This gives the protein CASSASGTSDYEQYF.

This clonotype was observed at least ten times. The rearrangement uses TRBV19 and TRBJ1-5; 10 positions agree with TRBD1. Germline V gene data show CDR1 as LNHDA and CDR2 as SQIVND (reference sequence). V lost 9 bases to trimming and J lost 6 bases; unmatched junction nucleotides: 11. This CDR3 has 15 amino acids. CDR3 loop: CASSPGTGVRQPQHF. The DNA of the CDR3 is TGTGCCAGCTCACCCGGGACAGGGGTTCGTCAGCCCCAGCATTTT. Complete variable domain (other parts from reference TRBV19 and TRBJ1-5): DGGITQSPKYLFRKEGQNVTLSCEQNLNHDAMYWYRQDPGQGLRLIYYSQIVNDFQKGDIAEGYSVSREKKESFPLTVTSAQKNPTAFYLCASSPGTGVRQPQHFGDGTRLSIL.

This clonotype was detected a few times. This chain links TRBV29-1 with TRBJ2-5; D not certain. Trimming removed 8 bases at V and 2 bases at J, with 21 bases between. The CDR3 spans 15 residues. CDR1 SQVTM and CDR2 ANQGSEA come from the germline V gene. The chain's CDR3 is CSPTAPKAEQETQYF. Written as DNA, the CDR3 is TGCAGCCCGACCGCCCCAAAGGCCGAACAAGAGACCCAGTACTTC.

This chain links TRBV11-2 with TRBJ1-1; unclear D gene. With 5 bases removed from V and 4 bases from J, the gap between germline ends came to 8 bases. The CDR3 runs to 12 residues. Germline-derived CDR1 and CDR2 are SGHAT and FQNNGV. The CDR3 region has the DNA TGTGCCAGCAGCCCTAGAGCCACTGAAGCTTTCTTT. This encodes CASSPRATEAFF.

The rearrangement joins TRBV2 to TRBJ2-5; D unresolved. This CDR3 has 14 residues. V was cut by 2 bases and J by 2 bases, with 9 bases left in between. The germline V gene encodes CDR1 SNHLY and CDR2 FYNNEI. The CDR3 is CASSETAPQETQYF. Here the CDR3 DNA reads TGTGCCAGCAGTGAAACAGCTCCGCAAGAGACCCAGTACTTC.

This clonotype was detected a few times. The gene calls are TRBV5-5 and TRBJ2-2, with 8 bases lining up with TRBD2. The CDR3 runs to 15 residues. V was clipped by 4 bases and J by 3 bases; unmatched bases: 5. Germline V gives CDR1 SGHKS, CDR2 YYEKEE (reference sequence). CDR3 in amino acids: CASSARGADTGELFF. CDR3 bases: TGTGCCAGCAGCGCGCGGGGGGCCGACACCGGGGAGCTGTTTTTT. The complete variable domain, with remaining parts taken from reference TRBV5-5 and TRBJ2-2, reads DAGVTQSPTHLIKTRGQQVTLRCSPISGHKSVSWYQQVLGQGPQFIFQYYEKEERGRGNFPDRFSARQFPNYSSELNVNALLLGDSALYLCASSARGADTGELFFGEGSRLTVL.

This clonotype was seen many times. V gene TRBV20-1 combines with J gene TRBJ1-5, with unresolved D. CDR1 is DFQATT, CDR2 SNEGSKA, per germline (reference sequence). The V gene lost 1 base and the J gene lost 3 bases, with 13 bases spanning the gap. CDR3 size: 15 residues. Here the CDR3 reads CSARGQTGDNQPQHF. CDR3 nucleotide sequence: TGCAGTGCTAGAGGGCAGACCGGTGACAATCAGCCCCAGCATTTT.